This entry lists 17 T cell receptor beta chains sequenced from one sample in a study of blood T cell repertoires in COVID-19. Sequencing was performed with immunoSEQ multiplex PCR; in TCRdb, only in-frame clones are kept and a portion is missing. The sample yields roughly 200,000 clones, approximately 87% seen once. Sequences were obtained from peripheral blood. The receptors stem from a man aged 55-75 years who had recovered from COVID-19.

The chain links TRBV12-3 or TRBV12-4 to TRBJ2-5; 7 nucleotides agree with TRBD2. CDR3 size: 13 residues. Unmatched junction bases numbered 3, after V lost 3 bases and J lost 5 bases. Here the CDR3 reads CASSFSAGETQYF. Here the CDR3 DNA reads TGTGCCAGCAGTTTTTCAGCGGGGGAGACCCAGTACTTC.

The chain combines TRBV7-3 with TRBJ2-3; D may be TRBD2 (6 bases). CDR1 and CDR2 from the germline V gene are SGHTA and FQGTGA. V was clipped by 3 bases and J by 10 bases, with 14 bases between them. CDR3 size: 13 residues. CDR3 bases: TGTGCCAGCAGCTTCACCACGTCGGGAGCGCAGTATTTT. Encoded protein: CASSFTTSGAQYF.

The gene calls are TRBV19 and TRBJ1-4; D is uncertain. V lost 10 bases to trimming and J lost 4 bases, with 13 bases between them. This CDR3 region has 13 residues. Germline V CDR1 and CDR2: LNHDA, SQIVND (reference sequence). The CDR3 DNA sequence: TGTGCCACTCGGTTCGAAGATAATGAAAAACTGTTTTTT. Translation: CATRFEDNEKLFF.

The chain links TRBV12-3 or TRBV12-4 to TRBJ2-7, with a tentative D call TRBD2 (5 bases). This CDR3 is 13 amino acids long. V lost 1 base and J 3 bases, leaving 7 bases between the germline ends. CDR3 bases: TGTGCCAGCAGTTTAGGAGGACTCTACGAGCAGTACTTC. Translating gives CASSLGGLYEQYF.

The rearrangement links TRBV19 to TRBJ1-1; D uncertain. The germline gives CDR1 LNHDA, CDR2 SQIVND (reference sequence). There are 13 residues in the CDR3. The V end was cut by 5 bases, the J end by 4 bases, with 11 bases between. The CDR3 nucleotides read TGTGCCAGTAGTTCGGTCCTCGGCACTGAAGCTTTCTTT. Translated: CASSSVLGTEAFF.

The chain recombines TRBV28 with TRBJ1-1, with a weak D call TRBD1 (6 bases). Trimming left V 8 bases short and J 7 bases short, with 26 bases between. CDR3 size: 16 residues. The germline gives CDR1 MDHEN, CDR2 SYDVKM. CDR3 nucleotides: TGTGCCAGCCCACCCGCCGGGGGGGCAGCTCCGGGTGAAGCTTTCTTT. Amino acid sequence: CASPPAGGAAPGEAFF.

This chain connects TRBV27 to TRBJ2-5, with 16 bases identical to TRBD2. The CDR3 length is 18 residues. The germline gives CDR1 MNHEY, CDR2 SMNVEV (reference sequence). V was pared by 3 bases and J by 0 bases, with 4 bases of the junction left unmatched. CDR3 sequence: CASSFGTSGGGYQETQYF. The DNA of the CDR3 is TGTGCCAGCAGTTTTGGGACTAGCGGGGGGGGTTACCAAGAGACCCAGTACTTC.

The chain's CDR3 is CASSPGQANYGYTF. CDR3 DNA sequence: TGTGCCAGCTCACCTGGACAGGCTAACTATGGCTACACCTTC. This chain uses TRBV18 with TRBJ1-2; 7 bases align to TRBD1. V trimming: 3 bases; J trimming: 0 bases; junction bases outside the gene matches: 1. CDR1 is KGHSH and CDR2 is LQKENI in the germline V gene. The CDR3 consists of 14 residues.

The rearrangement uses TRBV5-1 and TRBJ2-1; unclear D gene. The CDR3 contains 13 residues. CDR1 is SGHRS, CDR2 YFSETQ, per germline. Trimming removed 0 bases at V and 10 bases at J, with 11 bases between. This CDR3 reads CASSLGAGWEQFF. The DNA of the CDR3 is TGCGCCAGCAGCTTGGGGGCCGGATGGGAGCAGTTCTTC.

This clone was recorded a few times. The DNA of the CDR3 is TGTGCCAGCAGCCCGGGACTAGTGACCGGGGAGCTGTTTTTT. Translating gives CASSPGLVTGELFF. J is TRBJ2-2 and V is TRBV7-9; 8 nucleotides agree with TRBD2. Germline CDR1 reads SEHNR; CDR2 reads FQNEAQ (reference sequence). After removal of 5 bases from V and 5 bases from J, the junction contained 4 bases not matched to a gene. The CDR3 spans 14 residues.

This clone was seen more than once but under ten times. This rearrangement joins TRBV15 to TRBJ1-6, with D tentatively TRBD1 (5 bases). V lost 1 base and J lost 10, with 14 bases in between. The CDR3 contains 15 residues. CDR1 is LNHNV and CDR2 is YYDKDF in the germline V gene (reference sequence). DNA of the CDR3: TGTGCCACCAGCAGAGCGACAGATTTGGGCTCACCCCTCCACTTT. Protein product: CATSRATDLGSPLHF.

The V gene is TRBV5-1, the J gene TRBJ1-6, with 9 nucleotides matching TRBD1. The CDR3 contains 15 residues. V shed 4 bases, J shed 9 bases, and the junction held 8 bases outside the gene matches. In germline, CDR1 is SGHRS, CDR2 YFSETQ. The CDR3 loop is CASSPGQGPSSPLHF. In DNA form, the CDR3 reads TGCGCCAGCAGCCCAGGACAGGGGCCGAGTTCACCCCTCCACTTT.

This clone has only a few counts. This chain uses TRBV6-5 with TRBJ2-3; the D gene is possibly TRBD1 (5 bases). Trimming shortened V by 10 bases and J by 1 base, and 15 bases separated the two germline ends. This CDR3 has 14 residues. From germline, CDR1 is MNHEY and CDR2 SVGAGI. The CDR3 region has the DNA TGTGCCAAGCCAGGGATTCCGGGCACAGATACGCAGTATTTT. It encodes CAKPGIPGTDTQYF.

The rearrangement joins TRBV5-4 to TRBJ2-4; D perhaps matches TRBD2 (5 bases). The germline V gene encodes CDR1 SGHNT and CDR2 YYREEE (reference sequence). The CDR3 is 14 amino acids. V lost 1 base and J lost 3, with 8 bases in between. The CDR3 coding sequence is TGTGCCAGCAGCTTGCCCGGACTCAAAAACATTCAGTACTTC. Translation gives CASSLPGLKNIQYF.

The rearrangement uses TRBV19 and TRBJ2-7; 12 bases agree with TRBD1. The J segment lost 3 bases and the V segment lost 7 bases, leaving 7 bases of the junction unmatched. Per germline, CDR1 LNHDA and CDR2 SQIVND (reference sequence). The CDR3 has 15 amino acids. The DNA of the CDR3 is TGTGCCAGTACCCTGGGGACAGGGGGCCACTACGAGCAGTACTTC. The encoded protein is CASTLGTGGHYEQYF.

The chain has TRBV27 and TRBJ1-2; maybe TRBD1 (6 bases). Trimming removed 4 bases at V and 2 bases at J, with 20 bases between. This CDR3 region has 17 residues. Germline-derived CDR1 and CDR2 are MNHEY and SMNVEV (reference sequence). The CDR3 region is CASSSYPPGQTNYGYTF. In DNA form, the CDR3 reads TGTGCCAGCAGTTCATATCCACCGGGACAAACAAACTATGGCTACACCTTC.

This chain links TRBV28 with TRBJ1-1, with 7 bases aligning to TRBD1. CDR3 size: 13 residues. CDR1 is MDHEN and CDR2 is SYDVKM in the germline V gene. J gave up 3 bases and V 6 bases, and 4 bases lay outside the gene matches. The CDR3 bases are TGTGCCAGCAGCAGGGGGGTGGACACTGAAGCTTTCTTT. Encoded protein: CASSRGVDTEAFF.